The 10 T cell receptor beta chains listed next were all sequenced from one sample in a study of CXCR3-negative and CXCR3-positive naive CD8 T cells. In preparing the TRB cDNA libraries, 5' RACE with UMI labels was used. From its re-call of the 5' RACE reads, TCRdb lists each CDR3 protein once, without DNA. The table gives approximately 3,600 distinct CDR3 sequences; the top ten clones make up 1.5% to 2% of it. Sequenced material: naive CXCR3- CD8+ T cells from blood. Stated subset: CD45RO-CCR7+CD27+CD95- naive CD8+ T cells lacking CXCR3 (TNR3-). The receptors come from a human donor in good health. Some clones in this sample may be carry-over from other donors' samples.

The CDR3 is CSVVQGPYGYTF. The chain recombines TRBV29-1 with TRBJ1-2; there is no DNA to check the TCRdb D call of TRBD1. There are 12 residues in the CDR3. Germline values: CDR1 SQVTM, CDR2 ANQGSEA.

This chain joins TRBV19 and TRBJ2-1; as DNA is missing, the TRBD2 call by TCRdb cannot be tested. CDR1 and CDR2 (germline): LNHDA, SQIVND (reference sequence). The CDR3 is 13 residues long. The CDR3 protein is CASSSGLVVEQFF.

This sequence joins TRBV6-2 or TRBV6-3 and TRBJ2-1; the TRBD2 assignment by TCRdb is unverifiable without DNA. Germline V gene sequence: CDR1 MNHEY, CDR2 SVGEGT. The CDR3 has 16 amino acids. The CDR3 is CASSYGVAGAYNEQFF.

This chain uses TRBV7-2 with TRBJ1-1. This CDR3 is 12 amino acids long. Germline V CDR1 and CDR2: SGHTA, FQGNSA. Here the CDR3 reads CASSLTAVEAFF. The variable domain in full, with the rest retrieved from reference TRBV7-2 and TRBJ1-1, is GAGVSQSPSNKVTEKGKDVELRCDPISGHTALYWYRQSLGQGLEFLIYFQGNSAPDKSGLPSDRFSAERTGGSVSTLTIQRTQQEDSAVYLCASSLTAVEAFFGQGTRLTVV.

In terms of frequency, this clonotype is medium-sized (0.01 to 0.1%). This chain joins TRBV6-5 and TRBJ1-1; TCRdb's D call, TRBD1, is unchecked because there is no DNA. CDR3 length equals 14 residues. Looked up from germline, CDR1 is MNHEY and CDR2 is SVGAGI. CDR3 protein: CASRLNRGITEAFF.

This clonotype counts as medium-sized by frequency. The chain couples TRBV7-2 to TRBJ2-5. CDR3 length: 15 residues. CDR1 is SGHTA and CDR2 is FQGNSA in the germline V gene. CDR3 region: CASSLGGTQGETQYF. The variable domain in full, completed from reference TRBV7-2 and TRBJ2-5, reads GAGVSQSPSNKVTEKGKDVELRCDPISGHTALYWYRQSLGQGLEFLIYFQGNSAPDKSGLPSDRFSAERTGGSVSTLTIQRTQQEDSAVYLCASSLGGTQGETQYFGPGTRLLVL.

The genes are TRBV19 and TRBJ2-1; TCRdb designates TRBD2, a call that cannot be tested without DNA. The CDR3 contains 13 residues. Germline V CDR1 and CDR2: LNHDA, SQIVND (reference sequence). The CDR3 spells CASSDSTYNEQFF.

The chain joins TRBV19 to TRBJ1-1; the D call from TCRdb, TRBD1, cannot be confirmed without DNA. This CDR3 comprises 14 residues. Germline V gives CDR1 LNHDA, CDR2 SQIVND (reference sequence). The CDR3 region is CASSRGTGDTEAFF.

This clonotype is deemed medium-sized (0.01 to 0.1%) by its frequency. The CDR3 region is CSVEYGGGYTF. The V and J genes are TRBV29-1 and TRBJ1-2. Germline-derived CDR1 and CDR2 are SQVTM and ANQGSEA. The CDR3 spans 11 residues.

This clonotype counts as medium-sized (0.01 to 0.1%) by frequency. The CDR3 spells CSATDQGANTEAFF. The chain links TRBV20-1 to TRBJ1-1; TCRdb outputs TRBD1, but without DNA this stays unchecked. CDR3 length equals 14 residues. Germline CDR1 reads DFQATT; CDR2 reads SNEGSKA (reference sequence).